These T cell receptor beta chains were read from a single sample in a study of blood T cell repertoires in COVID-19. TCRdb keeps only in-frame clones here, not all; method: immunoSEQ multiplex PCR. The data show a few hundred thousand clones, about 80% seen once. The sequencing input was PBMCs or T cells enriched from blood (not recorded which). Receptors originate from a woman aged 40-49 years with acute COVID-19. CDR3s include the opening cysteine and the closing phenylalanine or tryptophan. A D gene is named only where the DNA matches it firmly. The size of a clone is reported for some rows only, either as once, few or many, or as a class for expanded clones.

D gene	V gene	J gene	CDR3 length	clone size	CDR3 DNA	CDR3 protein
TRBD1	TRBV6-2/TRBV6-3	TRBJ1-6	16	NA	TGTGCCAGCAGCCCCCCGACAGGGCTATATAATTCACCCCTCCACTTT	CASSPPTGLYNSPLHF
TRBD2	TRBV7-2	TRBJ2-7	16	NA	TGTGCCAGCAGCTTTTCAAACCCCCGGGGGGGCTACGAGCAGTACTTC	CASSFSNPRGGYEQYF
NA	TRBV24-1	TRBJ2-3	14	NA	TGTGCCACCAGTGATGGACACCGCACAGATACGCAGTATTTT	CATSDGHRTDTQYF
TRBD2	TRBV11-3	TRBJ2-1	15	few	TGTGCCAGCAGCTTAAGGTCGGGAGGGCGAAATGAGCAGTTCTTC	CASSLRSGGRNEQFF
TRBD1	TRBV4-2	TRBJ1-6	15	NA	TGTGCCAGCAGCCAAGACAGGGGGCATAATTCACCCCTCCACTTT	CASSQDRGHNSPLHF
TRBD2	TRBV7-2	TRBJ2-3	15	NA	TGTGCCAGCAGCACTAGAGCGGGGGTCACAGATACGCAGTATTTT	CASSTRAGVTDTQYF
NA	TRBV28	TRBJ1-2	15	few	TGTGCCAGCAGTGAAGTCGGAGGGCCCCTGGATGGCTACACCTTC	CASSEVGGPLDGYTF
TRBD2	TRBV30	TRBJ2-1	14	NA	TGTGCCTGGGGTAGCGGGTTCTCCTACAATGAGCAGTTCTTC	CAWGSGFSYNEQFF
TRBD1	TRBV27	TRBJ1-1	13	NA	TGTGCCAGTCACAGGGGGGTGAACACTGAAGCTTTCTTT	CASHRGVNTEAFF
TRBD1	TRBV4-3	TRBJ2-1	15	NA	TGCGCCAGCAGCCCAGGGACAGGGGGCTTCAATGAGCAGTTCTTC	CASSPGTGGFNEQFF
NA	TRBV25-1	TRBJ2-3	16	NA	TGTGCCAGCAGTGAGAGGGCGGCAGGGGTCGCAGATACGCAGTATTTT	CASSERAAGVADTQYF
NA	TRBV5-1	TRBJ1-2	14	NA	TGCGCCAGCAGCTTGGAGGTCGGGGGTCCTGGCTACACCTTC	CASSLEVGGPGYTF
TRBD1	TRBV5-4	TRBJ2-1	15	NA	TGTGCCAGCAGCCAACTAGGACAGGGGAGAAATGAGCAGTTCTTC	CASSQLGQGRNEQFF
TRBD2	TRBV6-4	TRBJ2-3	16	NA	TGTGCCAGCAGTCCTATAGCGGGGGCCAGCACAGATACGCAGTATTTT	CASSPIAGASTDTQYF
NA	TRBV6-5	TRBJ1-5	13	NA	TGTGCCAGCACCGGACAGAGCAATCAGCCCCAGCATTTT	CASTGQSNQPQHF
NA	TRBV30	TRBJ1-2	12	NA	TGTGCCTGGAGTGCGGGACACCCGGGCTACACCTTC	CAWSAGHPGYTF
TRBD1	TRBV11-3	TRBJ1-2	16	NA	TGTGCCAGCAGCTTAGATCAGCGGACAGGGTTCTATGGCTACACCTTC	CASSLDQRTGFYGYTF
NA	TRBV19	TRBJ2-5	13	NA	TGTGCCAGTAACCCCACGGGTCCGGAGTACCAGTACTTC	CASNPTGPEYQYF
NA	TRBV29-1	TRBJ1-3	14	NA	TGCAGCGTTTCGGAGGGATTCTCTGGAAACACCATATATTTT	CSVSEGFSGNTIYF
NA	TRBV7-8	TRBJ1-3	18	NA	TGTGCCAGCAGCTTAGAGGGGTTTGGCCGGCCCTCTGGAAACACCATATATTTT	CASSLEGFGRPSGNTIYF
TRBD2	TRBV6-5	TRBJ2-1	13	few	TGTGCCAGAGCGGGAGGGCTATGTCTTGAGCAGTTCTTC	CARAGGLCLEQFF
NA	TRBV2	TRBJ1-4	14	few	TGTGCCAGCAGTGAAGGGCAGGGCGGCGGAAAACTGTTTTTT	CASSEGQGGGKLFF
TRBD1	TRBV5-8	TRBJ2-1	16	NA	TGTGCCAGCAGGTATAACCCGGGGACAGGGGACAATGAGCAGTTCTTC	CASRYNPGTGDNEQFF
NA	TRBV16	TRBJ1-2	13	NA	TGTGCCAGCAGCCCTTCGGACATCAATGGCTACACCTTC	CASSPSDINGYTF
NA	TRBV7-6	TRBJ2-5	14	NA	TGTGCCAGCAGCCCCCATCTAGCAGAAGAGACCCAGTACTTC	CASSPHLAEETQYF
NA	TRBV4-3	TRBJ1-6	15	NA	TGCGCCAGCAGCCAAGACGGCCAGGGCCCCACGTCCCTCCACTTT	CASSQDGQGPTSLHF
TRBD2	TRBV11-2	TRBJ2-1	16	NA	TGTGCCAGCAGCCCCTTAGCGGGAGGGGGAGTTTGGGAGCAGTTCTTC	CASSPLAGGGVWEQFF